The 20 T cell receptor beta chains presented below share a single source sample, sequenced in a study of shared clonotypes between healthy human individuals. The data were produced by immunoSEQ multiplex PCR, yet TCRdb's version contains in-frame clones alone and is incomplete. The data hold 400,000 to 600,000 clones, with about 96% observed a single time. Material: naive CD4+ T cells sorted from blood. Described subset: CD45RA+ positively selected. These TCRs come from a woman in her thirties in good health.

The gene calls are TRBV27 and TRBJ1-6; D is uncertain. Trimming cost V 5 bases and J 4 bases, with 18 bases left between them. The CDR3 has 17 residues. CDR1 is MNHEY, CDR2 SMNVEV, per germline (reference sequence). The CDR3, as DNA: TGTGCCAGCAGTCTATGGGGATATGCCTCATATAATTCACCCCTCCACTTT. Residues: CASSLWGYASYNSPLHF.

The chain combines TRBV7-6 with TRBJ1-3; D is perhaps TRBD1 (6 bases). This CDR3 region has 16 residues. V was cut by 1 base and J by 7 bases, with 17 bases left in between. The germline V gene encodes CDR1 SGHVS and CDR2 FNYEAQ. This chain's CDR3 is CASSLGGAGDGNTIYF. DNA for the CDR3: TGTGCCAGCAGCTTAGGAGGGGCAGGGGACGGGAACACCATATATTTT.

The chain carries TRBV6-1 and TRBJ1-5, with D unclear. Germline CDR1 and CDR2: MNHNS and SASEGT. The CDR3 spans 13 residues. Between the trimmed V and J ends, which lost 6 bases and 5 bases, there was a span of 11 bases. CDR3 loop: CASSQKIDQPQHF. The CDR3 nucleotides read TGTGCCAGCAGCCAGAAGATTGATCAGCCCCAGCATTTT.

This clone was observed a handful of times. This chain uses TRBV19 with TRBJ2-7; D not resolved. Germline assignment: CDR1 LNHDA and CDR2 SQIVND (reference sequence). The CDR3 extends over 13 amino acids. V shed 5 bases and J shed 6 bases, with 14 bases lying between them. This chain's CDR3 is CASSPSPPGEQYF. The DNA for the CDR3 is TGTGCCAGTAGTCCGTCGCCCCCGGGCGAGCAGTACTTC.

This clone was observed a single time. CDR3 region: CASSLQGDTEAFF. The CDR3 DNA reads as TGTGCCAGCTCACTACAGGGAGATACTGAAGCTTTCTTT. This sequence joins TRBV18 and TRBJ1-1, with D possibly matching TRBD1 (6 bases). The CDR3 covers 13 residues. Germline CDR1 KGHSH, CDR2 LQKENI. The V end lost 4 bases, the J end lost 5 bases, and 11 bases lay between the germline ends.

The rearrangement joins TRBV28 to TRBJ2-7; 7 nucleotides match TRBD2. CDR1 MDHEN and CDR2 SYDVKM come from the germline V gene. With V trimmed by 7 bases and J by 9 bases, 18 bases remained unmatched. This CDR3 has 15 residues. The CDR3 region has the DNA TGTGCCAGCAAAAGCGGGACCGTCCCAATACGAGGGCAGTACTTC. It translates to CASKSGTVPIRGQYF.

As regards this clone: Other DNA variants within this sample encode the same CDR3. The chain has TRBV5-1 and TRBJ2-1; no reliable D call. The CDR3 consists of 13 residues. CDR1 is SGHRS and CDR2 is YFSETQ in the germline V gene. V lost 0 bases, J lost 2 bases, and 3 bases lay in between. The CDR3 nucleotides are TGCGCCAGCAGCTTGGATCCCTACAATGAGCAGTTCTTC. It is translated as CASSLDPYNEQFF.

The V and J genes are TRBV27 and TRBJ2-1, with a tentative D call TRBD1 (5 bases). Germline CDR1 reads MNHEY; CDR2 reads SMNVEV (reference sequence). V lost 0 bases to trimming and J lost 0 bases, with 12 bases between them. This CDR3 contains 17 residues. The CDR3 DNA reads TGTGCCAGCAGTTTATCGCTGGGGCTAAGCTCCTACAATGAGCAGTTCTTC. It yields the protein CASSLSLGLSSYNEQFF.

This clone appeared once. The chain has TRBV9 and TRBJ2-1; D unresolved. Germline lookup yields CDR1 SGDLS and CDR2 YYNGEE. Trimming cost V 4 bases and J 8 bases, with 13 bases left between them. The CDR3 runs to 13 residues. CDR3 nucleotide sequence: TGTGCCAGCAGCCCCCCTGTGGACCATGAGCAGTTCTTC. Protein product: CASSPPVDHEQFF.

The CDR3 reads CASSLTIQGVTGELFF. The DNA of the CDR3 is TGCGCCAGCAGCCTAACTATACAGGGGGTCACCGGGGAGCTGTTTTTT. The rearrangement links TRBV5-1 to TRBJ2-2; TRBD1 aligns across 8 bases. Germline V CDR1 and CDR2: SGHRS, YFSETQ. J was trimmed by 4 bases and V by 4 bases; bases with no gene match: 9. The CDR3 covers 16 residues.

V is TRBV5-1 and J is TRBJ2-7; TRBD1 aligns across 11 bases. CDR1 is SGHRS, CDR2 YFSETQ, per germline. The CDR3 runs 16 residues. After removal of 5 bases from V and 2 bases from J, the junction contained 9 bases not matched to a gene. The CDR3 DNA is TGCGCCAGCAGACTTGGACCGGGACAGGGGGCCTACGAGCAGTACTTC. Its translation: CASRLGPGQGAYEQYF.

The CDR3 loop reads CASSTGTSGPETQYF. The CDR3 DNA reads TGTGCCAGCAGCACCGGGACTAGCGGGCCAGAGACCCAGTACTTC. The V gene is TRBV11-3, the J gene TRBJ2-5, with 12 nucleotides matching TRBD2. J gave up 4 bases and V 5 bases, and 5 bases lay outside the gene matches. The CDR3 has 15 residues. The V gene's germline CDR1 is SGHNT and CDR2 YENEEA.

The chain joins TRBV19 to TRBJ1-5, with 7 bases that match TRBD1. The trim removed 7 bases at V and 4 bases at J, leaving 10 bases unmatched. This CDR3 is built from 15 residues. Germline loops: CDR1 LNHDA, CDR2 SQIVND (reference sequence). The CDR3 region is CASTKPGQHNQPQHF. The CDR3 DNA reads as TGTGCCAGTACGAAACCGGGACAGCATAATCAGCCCCAGCATTTT.

The chain carries TRBV28 and TRBJ2-1, with unresolved D. V was shortened by 2 bases and J by 5 bases, with 7 bases between the two germline ends. Germline V gives CDR1 MDHEN, CDR2 SYDVKM. CDR3 length: 13 residues. In DNA form, the CDR3 reads TGTGCCAGCAGTTTACCGGTGCACAATGAGCAGTTCTTC. Residues: CASSLPVHNEQFF.

The rearrangement uses TRBV20-1 and TRBJ1-5; D may be TRBD1 (6 bases). The CDR3 has 11 residues. The germline gives CDR1 DFQATT, CDR2 SNEGSKA (reference sequence). The V end lost 8 bases, the J end lost 11 bases, and 16 bases lay between the germline ends. The DNA for the CDR3 is TGCAGTTACAAACAAGGGGGGACCCAGCATTTT. This translates into CSYKQGGTQHF.

This rearrangement joins TRBV7-2 to TRBJ2-2; 12 nucleotides agree with TRBD1. Germline V gene lookup returns CDR1 SGHTA and CDR2 FQGNSA. Unmatched junction bases numbered 5, after V lost 8 bases and J lost 4 bases. CDR3 length equals 15 residues. CDR3 protein: CASSWDRGLTGELFF. Written as DNA, the CDR3 is TGTGCCAGCTCTTGGGACAGGGGGCTCACCGGGGAGCTGTTTTTT.

The rearrangement links TRBV27 to TRBJ1-4; the D is unclear. Germline V gene data show CDR1 as MNHEY and CDR2 as SMNVEV (reference sequence). CDR3 length equals 13 residues. Trimming took off 7 bases at V and 0 bases at J, with 6 bases between the two ends. CDR3 in amino acids: CASKDATNEKLFF. For the CDR3, the DNA is TGTGCCAGCAAGGATGCAACTAATGAAAAACTGTTTTTT.

The J gene is TRBJ2-3, the V gene TRBV7-3, with D uncertain. V was pared by 4 bases and J by 1 base, with 9 bases between. CDR3 size: 14 residues. Germline-derived CDR1 and CDR2 are SGHTA and FQGTGA. Written as DNA, the CDR3 is TGTGCCAGCAGCTCGGGTATCGGCACAGATACGCAGTATTTT. It yields the protein CASSSGIGTDTQYF.

As to this clone: Different DNA sequences within this sample yield the same CDR3. The chain has TRBV7-2 and TRBJ2-7, with D possibly matching TRBD1 (7 bases). Germline loops: CDR1 SGHTA, CDR2 FQGNSA. This CDR3 is 12 amino acids long. Trimming took off 6 bases at V and 4 bases at J, with 10 bases between the two ends. CDR3: CASSPGGYEQYF. Written as DNA, the CDR3 is TGTGCCAGCAGTCCAGGGGGGTACGAGCAGTACTTC.

The chain couples TRBV5-1 to TRBJ2-7, with 10 bases identical to TRBD2. Germline V gives CDR1 SGHRS, CDR2 YFSETQ. Trimming at V came to 3 bases and at J to 6 bases, leaving 9 bases not matched to a gene. The CDR3 loop spans 15 amino acids. As DNA, the CDR3 is TGCGCCAGCAGCTCCCTAGCGGGAGCTGAAGCCGAGCAGTACTTC. Its translation: CASSSLAGAEAEQYF.